These T cell receptor beta chains were read from a single sample in a study of T cell responses to AZD1222 COVID-19 vaccine. Sequencing used immunoSEQ multiplex PCR; TCRdb keeps in-frame clones, though not all of them. The sample records roughly 120,000 clones, around 84% being singletons. The starting material was peripheral blood, obtained 28 days after the second AZD1222 dose. These receptors were collected from an adult who received the AZD1222 COVID-19 vaccine. Both conserved end residues are part of each CDR3. A D gene is named only where the DNA matches it firmly. Rows give clone size only sometimes, using once, few, many, or a class for an expanded clone.

j_call: TRBJ2-7; clone_size: -; d_call: TRBD1; v_call: TRBV25-1; cdr3_nt: TGTGCCAGCAGTCCAGGGGGCTGGACCTACGAGCAGTACTTC; cdr3_aa: CASSPGGWTYEQYF
j_call: TRBJ1-5; clone_size: once; d_call: -; v_call: TRBV19; cdr3_nt: TGTGCCAGTAATTTCGTGCCAGGGCGGAATCAGCCCCAGCATTTT; cdr3_aa: CASNFVPGRNQPQHF
j_call: TRBJ2-7; clone_size: -; d_call: TRBD2; v_call: TRBV7-2; cdr3_nt: TGTGCCAGCAGCCCCCGGACTAGCGGGAGTTCCGAGCAGTACTTC; cdr3_aa: CASSPRTSGSSEQYF
j_call: TRBJ1-6; clone_size: few; d_call: -; v_call: TRBV19; cdr3_nt: TGTGCCAGTAGTATGCAGTTCAATTCACCCCTCCACTTT; cdr3_aa: CASSMQFNSPLHF
j_call: TRBJ1-6; clone_size: once; d_call: -; v_call: TRBV7-2; cdr3_nt: TGTGCCAGCACCCAAAGGGGGGACCGACCTAATTCACCCCTCCACTTT; cdr3_aa: CASTQRGDRPNSPLHF
j_call: TRBJ2-4; clone_size: once; d_call: -; v_call: TRBV7-8; cdr3_nt: TGTGCCAGCAGGCTAAGCCCCCTTAGGGGAGCCAAAAACATTCAGTACTTC; cdr3_aa: CASRLSPLRGAKNIQYF
j_call: TRBJ2-2; clone_size: few; d_call: TRBD1; v_call: TRBV19; cdr3_nt: TGTGCCAGTAGTGTCGGGACAGGCGGCACCGGGGAGCTGTTTTTT; cdr3_aa: CASSVGTGGTGELFF
j_call: TRBJ2-1; clone_size: -; d_call: -; v_call: TRBV9; cdr3_nt: TGTGCCAGCAGCGGCCGGACAGCCGACAATGAGCAGTTCTTC; cdr3_aa: CASSGRTADNEQFF
j_call: TRBJ2-7; clone_size: few; d_call: TRBD1; v_call: TRBV15; cdr3_nt: TGTGCCACCAGCAGAGAGAAGGGACAGTCCTACGAGCAGTACTTC; cdr3_aa: CATSREKGQSYEQYF
j_call: TRBJ1-4; clone_size: -; d_call: TRBD1; v_call: TRBV5-1; cdr3_nt: TGCGCCAGCAGCCACGGACAGGGGCGGAATGAAAAACTGTTTTTT; cdr3_aa: CASSHGQGRNEKLFF
j_call: TRBJ1-2; clone_size: -; d_call: -; v_call: TRBV28; cdr3_nt: TGTGCCAGCAGCGGGAGTAACTATGGCTACACCTTC; cdr3_aa: CASSGSNYGYTF
j_call: TRBJ2-3; clone_size: -; d_call: -; v_call: TRBV7-9; cdr3_nt: TGTGCCAGCAGCTTAGTCGGACAGATCGCAGATACGCAGTATTTT; cdr3_aa: CASSLVGQIADTQYF
j_call: TRBJ2-1; clone_size: -; d_call: -; v_call: TRBV27; cdr3_nt: TGTGCCAGCAGTTTAAGGGCCACCCCCTGGGCCTCCTACAATGAGCAGTTCTTC; cdr3_aa: CASSLRATPWASYNEQFF
j_call: TRBJ2-1; clone_size: -; d_call: TRBD2; v_call: TRBV7-2; cdr3_nt: TGTGCCAGCAGCTTACGGACTAGCGGTAGGGAGCAGTTCTTC; cdr3_aa: CASSLRTSGREQFF
j_call: TRBJ1-2; clone_size: -; d_call: TRBD1; v_call: TRBV29-1; cdr3_nt: TGCAGCGCTGGGACAGGCGCTTTGGGAAGTGGCTACACCTTC; cdr3_aa: CSAGTGALGSGYTF
j_call: TRBJ2-7; clone_size: -; d_call: TRBD2; v_call: TRBV7-9; cdr3_nt: TGTGCCAGCAGCCGCCCTAGCGGGAGGACATACGAGCAGTACTTC; cdr3_aa: CASSRPSGRTYEQYF
j_call: TRBJ2-5; clone_size: -; d_call: TRBD2; v_call: TRBV4-1; cdr3_nt: TGCGCCAGCAGCCAAGGGACTAGCGGGGGAGAGACCCAGTACTTC; cdr3_aa: CASSQGTSGGETQYF
j_call: TRBJ2-7; clone_size: -; d_call: TRBD1; v_call: TRBV6-5; cdr3_nt: TGTGCCAGCAGCTCAACCGGGACAGGGGGCTACGAGCAGTACTTC; cdr3_aa: CASSSTGTGGYEQYF
j_call: TRBJ2-7; clone_size: -; d_call: -; v_call: TRBV7-5; cdr3_nt: TGTGTCAGAAGCTTAGGTCCCTACCCAAGGACTAGCGACTACGAGCAGTACTTC; cdr3_aa: CVRSLGPYPRTSDYEQYF
j_call: TRBJ2-2; clone_size: -; d_call: TRBD1; v_call: TRBV4-1; cdr3_nt: TGCGCCAGCAGCCAAGAGACGGGACAGGCCGCGAACACCGGGGAGCTGTTTTTT; cdr3_aa: CASSQETGQAANTGELFF
j_call: TRBJ2-3; clone_size: -; d_call: TRBD2; v_call: TRBV11-2; cdr3_nt: TGTGCCAGCAGCCGGACGGCGGGGGGCAGCACAGATACGCAGTATTTT; cdr3_aa: CASSRTAGGSTDTQYF
j_call: TRBJ1-3; clone_size: -; d_call: TRBD1; v_call: TRBV5-5; cdr3_nt: TGTGCCAGCAGCATAAACACAGGGGTTGGAAACACCATATATTTT; cdr3_aa: CASSINTGVGNTIYF
j_call: TRBJ2-3; clone_size: -; d_call: TRBD1; v_call: TRBV12-5; cdr3_nt: TGTGCTAGTGGTCGGGACAGGGTCACAGATACGCAGTATTTT; cdr3_aa: CASGRDRVTDTQYF
j_call: TRBJ1-1; clone_size: many; d_call: TRBD1; v_call: TRBV19; cdr3_nt: TGTGCCAGTAGTCTCCCGACAGGGTGGAGACCTGAAGCTTTCTTT; cdr3_aa: CASSLPTGWRPEAFF
j_call: TRBJ2-7; clone_size: -; d_call: TRBD1; v_call: TRBV4-3; cdr3_nt: TGCGCCAGCAGCCAAGAGGGTGGGACAGGGGGCTACGAGCAGTACTTC; cdr3_aa: CASSQEGGTGGYEQYF
j_call: TRBJ2-7; clone_size: -; d_call: -; v_call: TRBV12-3/TRBV12-4; cdr3_nt: TGTGCCAGCAGTTTGTCTAAGTACGAGCAGTACTTC; cdr3_aa: CASSLSKYEQYF
j_call: TRBJ2-5; clone_size: -; d_call: TRBD1; v_call: TRBV7-6; cdr3_nt: TGTGCCAGCAGCTTAGCGCGGGGACAGGAAAGGGTAGAGACCCAGTACTTC; cdr3_aa: CASSLARGQERVETQYF
j_call: TRBJ1-2; clone_size: -; d_call: -; v_call: TRBV7-9; cdr3_nt: TGTGCCAGCAGCTACCCAGGGGCGCGGTCATACGGCTACACCTTC; cdr3_aa: CASSYPGARSYGYTF
j_call: TRBJ2-3; clone_size: -; d_call: -; v_call: TRBV6-2/TRBV6-3; cdr3_nt: TGTGCCAGCAGTTACAGCCGGGCAAGTGGGTTGGGCACAGATACGCAGTATTTT; cdr3_aa: CASSYSRASGLGTDTQYF
j_call: TRBJ1-2; clone_size: -; d_call: TRBD1; v_call: TRBV9; cdr3_nt: TGTGCCAGCAGCGCCGGACAGGGGGTTAACTATGGCTACACCTTC; cdr3_aa: CASSAGQGVNYGYTF
j_call: TRBJ1-4; clone_size: once; d_call: -; v_call: TRBV7-2; cdr3_nt: TGTGCCAGCAGTTCGGCAACTAATGAAAAACTGTTTTTT; cdr3_aa: CASSSATNEKLFF
j_call: TRBJ2-7; clone_size: -; d_call: TRBD1; v_call: TRBV5-1; cdr3_nt: TGCGCCAGCAGCTTGGCCGACAGGGGGCATAACGAGCAGTACTTC; cdr3_aa: CASSLADRGHNEQYF
j_call: TRBJ2-4; clone_size: -; d_call: TRBD1; v_call: TRBV19; cdr3_nt: TGTGCCAGTAGTCGGGACAGGGATAGGAACATTCAGTACTTC; cdr3_aa: CASSRDRDRNIQYF
j_call: TRBJ2-3; clone_size: few; d_call: TRBD2; v_call: TRBV4-3; cdr3_nt: TGCGCCAGCAGCCAAGATAGTAGACTAGCTAGTACAGATACGCAGTATTTT; cdr3_aa: CASSQDSRLASTDTQYF
j_call: TRBJ2-1; clone_size: -; d_call: TRBD1; v_call: TRBV7-8; cdr3_nt: TGTGCCAGCAGCTTCTCCGGGACAGAGACCTACAATGAGCAGTTCTTC; cdr3_aa: CASSFSGTETYNEQFF
j_call: TRBJ1-4; clone_size: few; d_call: -; v_call: TRBV5-5; cdr3_nt: TGTGCCAGCAGCTTGCTAACTAATGAAAAACTGTTTTTT; cdr3_aa: CASSLLTNEKLFF
j_call: TRBJ2-1; clone_size: -; d_call: -; v_call: TRBV5-1; cdr3_nt: TGCGCCAGCAGCTTGGCCCCAGACAATGAGCAGTTCTTC; cdr3_aa: CASSLAPDNEQFF
j_call: TRBJ2-5; clone_size: few; d_call: -; v_call: TRBV27; cdr3_nt: TGTGCCAGCAGTTTATCGTTCCCGTACGGAGGGGAGACCCAGTACTTC; cdr3_aa: CASSLSFPYGGETQYF
j_call: TRBJ1-1; clone_size: -; d_call: -; v_call: TRBV5-1; cdr3_nt: TGCGCCAGCAGGCCCAGTGTAGAGTACACTGAAGCTTTCTTT; cdr3_aa: CASRPSVEYTEAFF
j_call: TRBJ1-4; clone_size: once; d_call: -; v_call: TRBV15; cdr3_nt: TGTGCCACCAGCAGAGATCTAAGTATTGAAAAACTGTTTTTT; cdr3_aa: CATSRDLSIEKLFF
j_call: TRBJ2-4; clone_size: -; d_call: TRBD1; v_call: TRBV9; cdr3_nt: TGTGCCAGCAGCGGACAGGGTTACGGGGATCAGTACTTC; cdr3_aa: CASSGQGYGDQYF
j_call: TRBJ2-5; clone_size: -; d_call: -; v_call: TRBV3-1/TRBV3-2; cdr3_nt: TGTGCCAGCAGCCAGAACCCCGGGACGGAAAACCAAGAGACCCAGTACTTC; cdr3_aa: CASSQNPGTENQETQYF
j_call: TRBJ2-2; clone_size: once; d_call: TRBD1; v_call: TRBV18; cdr3_nt: TGTGCCAGCTCACGCAAACCTCAGGGGGCGCCCGACACCGGGGAGCTGTTTTTT; cdr3_aa: CASSRKPQGAPDTGELFF
j_call: TRBJ2-3; clone_size: few; d_call: -; v_call: TRBV14; cdr3_nt: TGTGCCAGCAGCCAAGTGGGTAGAACAGATACGCAGTATTTT; cdr3_aa: CASSQVGRTDTQYF
j_call: TRBJ2-7; clone_size: -; d_call: -; v_call: TRBV27; cdr3_nt: TGTGCCAGCAGTTTAGACGGGCCCTGGGACGAGCAGTACTTC; cdr3_aa: CASSLDGPWDEQYF
j_call: TRBJ2-2; clone_size: few; d_call: -; v_call: TRBV11-2; cdr3_nt: TGTGCCAGCAGCTTAGATCGCGGGGAGCTGTTTTTT; cdr3_aa: CASSLDRGELFF
j_call: TRBJ2-7; clone_size: -; d_call: TRBD1; v_call: TRBV2; cdr3_nt: TGTGCCAGCAGTCCAGGGGGTAGGGGGCATAACGAGCAGTACTTC; cdr3_aa: CASSPGGRGHNEQYF
j_call: TRBJ1-6; clone_size: -; d_call: -; v_call: TRBV3-1/TRBV3-2; cdr3_nt: TGTGCCAGCAGCCAAGTTTTCGTCGGGGGTTCACCCCTCCACTTT; cdr3_aa: CASSQVFVGGSPLHF
j_call: TRBJ1-1; clone_size: -; d_call: -; v_call: TRBV7-3; cdr3_nt: TGTGCCAGCAGTCGGACAGCGAACACTGAAGCTTTCTTT; cdr3_aa: CASSRTANTEAFF
j_call: TRBJ2-6; clone_size: once; d_call: TRBD1; v_call: TRBV5-5; cdr3_nt: TGTGCCAGCAGCTCCGGACAGGGGTCCCCTGGGGCCAACGTCCTGACTTTC; cdr3_aa: CASSSGQGSPGANVLTF
j_call: TRBJ2-5; clone_size: -; d_call: TRBD2; v_call: TRBV24-1; cdr3_nt: TGTGCCACCGAATCTAGCGGGAGGCAAGAGACCCAGTACTTC; cdr3_aa: CATESSGRQETQYF
j_call: TRBJ2-2; clone_size: -; d_call: TRBD1; v_call: TRBV2; cdr3_nt: TGTGCCAGCAGTGAGGGGCACAGGGGAACCGGGGAGCTGTTTTTT; cdr3_aa: CASSEGHRGTGELFF
j_call: TRBJ1-1; clone_size: -; d_call: -; v_call: TRBV2; cdr3_nt: TGTGCCAGCAGCCAACAAGCAGGCACTGAAGCTTTCTTT; cdr3_aa: CASSQQAGTEAFF
j_call: TRBJ2-2; clone_size: once; d_call: TRBD1; v_call: TRBV3-1/TRBV3-2; cdr3_nt: TGTGCCAGCGTTACAGGGGGCTCCGGGGAGCTGTTTTTT; cdr3_aa: CASVTGGSGELFF
j_call: TRBJ2-7; clone_size: -; d_call: -; v_call: TRBV7-2; cdr3_nt: TGTGCCAGCAGCCCCCAGGGGCTCTACGAGCAGTACTTC; cdr3_aa: CASSPQGLYEQYF
j_call: TRBJ1-5; clone_size: -; d_call: -; v_call: TRBV19; cdr3_nt: TGTGCCAGTAAACACAGGACATCAGGGCCCCAGCATTTT; cdr3_aa: CASKHRTSGPQHF
j_call: TRBJ2-5; clone_size: -; d_call: -; v_call: TRBV11-3; cdr3_nt: TGTGCCAGCAGCTTAGGGCAGGCGACTCAAGAGACCCAGTACTTC; cdr3_aa: CASSLGQATQETQYF